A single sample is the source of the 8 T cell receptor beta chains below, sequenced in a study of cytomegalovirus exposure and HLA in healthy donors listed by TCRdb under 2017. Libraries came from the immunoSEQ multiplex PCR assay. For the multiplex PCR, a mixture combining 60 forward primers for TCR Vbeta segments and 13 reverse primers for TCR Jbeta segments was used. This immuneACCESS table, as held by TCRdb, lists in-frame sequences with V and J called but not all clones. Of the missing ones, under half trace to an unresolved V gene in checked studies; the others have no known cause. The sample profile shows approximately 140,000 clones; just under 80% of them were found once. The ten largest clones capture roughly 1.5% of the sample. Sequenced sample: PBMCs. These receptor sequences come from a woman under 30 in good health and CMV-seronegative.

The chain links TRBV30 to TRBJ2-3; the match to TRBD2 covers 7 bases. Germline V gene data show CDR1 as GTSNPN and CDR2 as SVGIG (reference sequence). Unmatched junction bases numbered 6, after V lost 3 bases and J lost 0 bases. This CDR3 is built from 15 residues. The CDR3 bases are TGTGCCTGGAGGGATAGCGGGCTTAGCACAGATACGCAGTATTTT. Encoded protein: CAWRDSGLSTDTQYF.

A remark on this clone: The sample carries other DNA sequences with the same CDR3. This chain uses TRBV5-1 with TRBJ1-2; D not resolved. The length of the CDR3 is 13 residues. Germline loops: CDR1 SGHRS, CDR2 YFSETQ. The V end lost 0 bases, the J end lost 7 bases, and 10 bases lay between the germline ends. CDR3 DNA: TGCGCCAGCAGCTTGGGGGCAGGTGGTGGCTACACCTTC. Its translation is CASSLGAGGGYTF.

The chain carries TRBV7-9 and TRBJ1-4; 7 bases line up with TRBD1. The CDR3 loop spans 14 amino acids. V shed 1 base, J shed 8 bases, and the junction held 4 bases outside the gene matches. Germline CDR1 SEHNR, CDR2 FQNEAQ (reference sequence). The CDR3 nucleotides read TGTGCCAGCAGCTTAGGACAGGGCTACGAAAAACTGTTTTTT. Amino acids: CASSLGQGYEKLFF.

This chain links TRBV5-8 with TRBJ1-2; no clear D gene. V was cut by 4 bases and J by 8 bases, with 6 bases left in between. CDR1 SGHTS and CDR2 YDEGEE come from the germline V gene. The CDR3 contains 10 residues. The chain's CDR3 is CASSPAGYTF. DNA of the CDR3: TGTGCCAGCAGCCCTGCGGGCTACACCTTC.

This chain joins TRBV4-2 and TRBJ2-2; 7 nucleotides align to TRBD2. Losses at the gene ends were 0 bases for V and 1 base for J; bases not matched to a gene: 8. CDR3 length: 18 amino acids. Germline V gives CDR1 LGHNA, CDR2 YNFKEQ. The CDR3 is CASSQEDPQRENTGELFF. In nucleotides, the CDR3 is TGTGCCAGCAGCCAAGAGGATCCCCAGCGGGAGAACACCGGGGAGCTGTTTTTT.

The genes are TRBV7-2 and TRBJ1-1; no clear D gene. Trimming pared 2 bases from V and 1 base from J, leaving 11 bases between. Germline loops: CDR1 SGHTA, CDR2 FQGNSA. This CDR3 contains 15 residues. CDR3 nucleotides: TGTGCCAGCAGCTTAACCCGGGAGTCGAACACTGAAGCTTTCTTT. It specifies CASSLTRESNTEAFF.

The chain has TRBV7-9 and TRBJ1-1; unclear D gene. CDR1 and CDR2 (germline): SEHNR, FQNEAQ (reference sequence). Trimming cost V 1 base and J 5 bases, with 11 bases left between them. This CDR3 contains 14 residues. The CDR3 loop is CASSLVVRDTEAFF. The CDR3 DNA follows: TGTGCCAGCAGCTTAGTGGTTCGAGATACTGAAGCTTTCTTT.

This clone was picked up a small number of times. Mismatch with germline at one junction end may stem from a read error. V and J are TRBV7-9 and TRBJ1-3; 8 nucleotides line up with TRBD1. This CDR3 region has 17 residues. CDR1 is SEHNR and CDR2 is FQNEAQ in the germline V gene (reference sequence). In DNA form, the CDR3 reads TGTGACAGCAGCTTATCAGGACAGGGCCTACATGGAAACACCATATATTTT. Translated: CDSSLSGQGLHGNTIYF.